This T cell receptor beta chain was obtained from a study of T cell changes during pregnancy in multiple sclerosis. TCRdb's copy holds only in-frame clones and misses some; the assay was immunoSEQ multiplex PCR. The sample includes around 35,000 clones, roughly 90% of them seen just once. This CDR3 is built from 15 residues. The V gene lost 0 bases and the J gene lost 8 bases, with 14 bases spanning the gap. The V gene's germline CDR1 is LGHNA and CDR2 YSLEER. The chain has TRBV4-3 and TRBJ2-1, with a weak D call TRBD2 (6 bases). This clonotype was obtained from a female donor with multiple sclerosis, enrolled in a pregnancy study. Sequenced here: CD8+ T cells from peripheral blood mononuclear cells, sampled after pregnancy. The CDR3 loop reads CASSQDGVRGDEQFF. Written as DNA, the CDR3 is TGCGCCAGCAGCCAAGATGGAGTGCGGGGCGATGAGCAGTTCTTC.